This entry features one TCR beta chain sequence. Antigen unknown. These data originate in a study of OX40 agonist ivuxolimab in advanced cancers. Study-wide findings and caveats: Undetermined was the antigen specificity of the expanded peripheral T cells.

Only in-frame clones appear in the TCRdb table, and some are missing; sequencing was by immunoSEQ multiplex PCR. The repertoire holds roughly 14,000 clones, with about 80% as singletons. The CDR3 contains 13 residues. Germline V CDR1 and CDR2: LNHDA, SQIVND (reference sequence). Trimming stripped 11 bases from V and 5 bases from J, with 18 bases between. The J gene is TRBJ1-2, the V gene TRBV19, with D hard to call. This receptor was identified in an adult with an advanced solid tumor such as melanoma, head and neck, liver or kidney cancer. The sample was CD4+ or CD8+ T cells sorted from blood, taken in a trial of the OX40 agonist ivuxolimab. As DNA, the CDR3 is TGTGCCCGTGAAGGGAGAGGCCGGTATGGCTACACCTTC. Protein product: CAREGRGRYGYTF.